The entry that follows covers one T cell receptor beta chain sequence. What it recognizes is unknown. CDR1 is LNHDA, CDR2 SQIVND, per germline (reference sequence). CDR3 length equals 17 residues. The ends were cut back, 5 bases at V and 4 bases at J, with 23 bases in the middle. Sequencing was at deep level. Sequencing used immunoSEQ multiplex PCR; TCRdb keeps in-frame clones, though not all of them. The table has about 730,000 clones, about two thirds seen once; the top ten hold less than 2%. The data are from a study of shared clonotypes between healthy human individuals. About the research overall: Those who served as donors were a couple of women and a few men between the ages of 18 and 49. Study results and caveats: The represented genetic and exposure-history diversity was limited by the small number of donors.

The V gene is TRBV19, the J gene TRBJ2-5; D possibly matches TRBD1 or TRBD2 (6 bases each). The TCR originated in a woman in her thirties in good health. The sample taken for sequencing was memory CD4+ T cells sorted from blood. Indicated subset: CD45RA-negative fraction. The CDR3 region has the DNA TGTGCCAGTAGTGAGGGGGGCCCCGGGCGGGGTCCAGAGACCCAGTACTTC. This codes for CASSEGGPGRGPETQYF. The full variable domain, rest sourced from reference TRBV19 and TRBJ2-5, is DGGITQSPKYLFRKEGQNVTLSCEQNLNHDAMYWYRQDPGQGLRLIYYSQIVNDFQKGDIAEGYSVSREKKESFPLTVTSAQKNPTAFYLCASSEGGPGRGPETQYFGPGTRLLVL.